Following are 18 T cell receptor beta chains from one sample sequenced in a study of early T cells in non-severe SARS-CoV-2 infection. TCRdb re-analysed the 5' RACE reads in MiXCR, keeping a single row per CDR3 protein. The sample contains about 22,000 distinct CDR3 sequences, roughly 3.5% of which appear only once. Sample: whole blood. The origin of the receptors is an adult who was a healthcare worker with PCR-confirmed SARS-CoV-2 infection or an uninfected control (not recorded which).

This clonotype has ten or more counts. The chain couples TRBV20-1 to TRBJ2-5, with D possibly TRBD1 on 5 matching bases. Germline CDR1 is DFQATT and CDR2 is SNEGSKA (reference sequence). The CDR3 is made up of 14 amino acids. Trimming pared 0 bases from V and 4 bases from J, leaving 12 bases between. The CDR3 DNA reads TGCAGTGCTAGAGATCGGGTCAGGGTAGAGACCCAGTACTTC. Encoded protein: CSARDRVRVETQYF.

This clonotype was seen repeatedly, ten times or more. The gene calls are TRBV6-6 and TRBJ2-1; D is possibly TRBD1 or TRBD2 (6 bases each). From germline, CDR1 is MNHNY and CDR2 SVGAGI (reference sequence). The CDR3 is 17 amino acids. Trimming shortened V by 0 bases and J by 3 bases, and 15 bases separated the two germline ends. The CDR3 reads CASSYSPVGGIYNEQFF. DNA of the CDR3: TGTGCCAGCAGTTACTCCCCCGTGGGGGGCATCTACAATGAGCAGTTCTTC.

At least ten counts were recorded for this clonotype. This chain connects TRBV19 to TRBJ2-7; D remains unclear. This CDR3 is built from 16 residues. V was pared by 5 bases and J by 1 base, with 18 bases between. CDR1 LNHDA and CDR2 SQIVND come from the germline V gene (reference sequence). The CDR3 loop is CASSPQRTRRSYEQYF. The CDR3 region has the DNA TGTGCCAGTAGTCCCCAGAGGACCAGACGATCCTACGAGCAGTACTTC.

This sequence joins TRBV12-3 or TRBV12-4 and TRBJ2-7; TRBD2 might be the D (6 bases). Trimming took off 6 bases at V and 7 bases at J, with 16 bases between the two ends. The CDR3 length is 13 residues. In nucleotides, the CDR3 is TGTGCCAGCAGCGGCGGGACGGACCGAGAGCAGTACTTC. It specifies CASSGGTDREQYF.

This clonotype has a count of ten or more. The V and J genes are TRBV6-5 and TRBJ1-6; possibly TRBD1 for D (5 bases). This CDR3 comprises 15 residues. Germline V gene data show CDR1 as MNHEY and CDR2 as SVGAGI. The V end was cut by 5 bases, the J end by 9 bases, with 17 bases between. The CDR3 region is CASSRRVRGVSPLHF. Written as DNA, the CDR3 is TGTGCCAGCAGTCGGCGGGTCCGAGGGGTTTCACCCCTCCACTTT.

V and J are TRBV20-1 and TRBJ1-2, with 9 bases fitting TRBD1. The CDR3 is made up of 13 amino acids. Germline trimming cut 3 bases from V and 5 bases from J; bases unmatched to any gene: 4. CDR1 is DFQATT and CDR2 is SNEGSKA in the germline V gene (reference sequence). The CDR3 here is CSASFGTGYGYTF. CDR3 DNA sequence: TGCAGTGCTAGCTTCGGGACAGGGTATGGCTACACCTTC.

This clonotype is categorized as medium-sized. This rearrangement joins TRBV10-3 to TRBJ2-7, with 7 bases fitting TRBD2. CDR1 and CDR2 from the germline V gene are ENHRY and SYGVKD. The CDR3 loop spans 13 amino acids. J lost 4 bases, V lost 5 bases, and 5 bases had no gene match. CDR3 loop: CAISPGEGYEQYF. DNA for the CDR3: TGTGCCATCAGTCCCGGGGAGGGTTACGAGCAGTACTTC.

This clonotype was counted many times. The chain combines TRBV20-1 with TRBJ1-1; a possible D gene is TRBD1 (5 bases). CDR1 is DFQATT and CDR2 is SNEGSKA in the germline V gene (reference sequence). This CDR3 is 13 amino acids long. V was pared by 2 bases and J by 1 base, with 8 bases between. CDR3 bases: TGCAGTGCTAGACAGGGACCGAACACTGAAGCTTTCTTT. Translated: CSARQGPNTEAFF.

Ten or more counts support this clonotype. The chain combines TRBV20-1 with TRBJ1-1, with D possibly being TRBD1 (5 bases). CDR3 length: 13 amino acids. Germline V gives CDR1 DFQATT, CDR2 SNEGSKA (reference sequence). Trimming removed 3 bases from V and 3 bases from J, with 11 bases in between. The CDR3 loop is CSARGGVDTEAFF. CDR3 nucleotides: TGCAGTGCTAGGGGGGGAGTCGACACTGAAGCTTTCTTT.

This clonotype was counted at least ten times. The rearrangement joins TRBV5-6 to TRBJ1-6; D unclear. V lost 5 bases and J 5 bases, leaving 8 bases between the germline ends. CDR3 size: 13 residues. Germline CDR1 is SGHDT and CDR2 is YYEEEE. This CDR3 is CASSMRDNSPLHF. The CDR3 DNA sequence: TGTGCCAGCAGTATGAGAGATAATTCACCCCTCCACTTT. The variable domain in full, with the rest retrieved from reference TRBV5-6 and TRBJ1-6, is DAGVTQSPTHLIKTRGQQVTLRCSPKSGHDTVSWYQQALGQGPQFIFQYYEEEERQRGNFPDRFSGHQFPNYSSELNVNALLLGDSALYLCASSMRDNSPLHFGNGTRLTVT.

This clonotype was seen repeatedly, ten times or more. This sequence joins TRBV12-3 or TRBV12-4 and TRBJ2-5; D tentatively fits TRBD1 or TRBD2 (7 bases each). This CDR3 is 14 amino acids long. The germline V and J ends were trimmed by 2 bases and 5 bases, with 12 bases remaining between them. CDR3: CASSLRQGGETQYF. The CDR3 nucleotides are TGTGCCAGCAGTTTACGACAGGGAGGGGAGACCCAGTACTTC.

This clonotype has a count of ten or more. The chain uses TRBV19 and TRBJ2-3; 14 positions agree with TRBD2. CDR1 is LNHDA and CDR2 is SQIVND in the germline V gene (reference sequence). After removal of 7 bases from V and 10 bases from J, the junction contained 10 bases not matched to a gene. The CDR3 has 15 residues. The CDR3 reads CASTAGLAGAVPQYF. DNA for the CDR3: TGTGCCAGTACTGCGGGACTAGCGGGAGCTGTTCCGCAGTATTTT.

The sample holds many counts of this clonotype. The J gene is TRBJ1-1, the V gene TRBV12-3 or TRBV12-4; D call uncertain. CDR3 length: 11 amino acids. V was trimmed by 8 bases and J by 4 bases, leaving 8 bases between them. In DNA, the CDR3 is TGTGCCAGCCAGAAGAGCACTGAAGCTTTCTTT. It specifies CASQKSTEAFF.

This clonotype was seen at least ten times. J is TRBJ1-2 and V is TRBV6-1; D uncertain. V was shortened by 0 bases and J by 0 bases, with 8 bases between the two germline ends. The CDR3 runs 15 residues. CDR1 MNHNS and CDR2 SASEGT come from the germline V gene. CDR3 sequence: CASSEALGANYGYTF. The CDR3 DNA reads TGTGCCAGCAGTGAAGCGCTGGGAGCTAACTATGGCTACACCTTC.

There are many counts of this clonotype. This chain uses TRBV28 with TRBJ2-7, with 10 positions matching TRBD2. This CDR3 has 15 amino acids. Trimming removed 7 bases from V and 9 bases from J; junction bases left unmatched: 15. Germline CDR1 is MDHEN and CDR2 is SYDVKM. For the CDR3, the DNA is TGTGCCAGCACCCCCGGGACTAGCGAGAGTATCGGGCAGTACTTC. Translation: CASTPGTSESIGQYF.

The chain uses TRBV3-1 and TRBJ2-7; no clear D gene. CDR1 LGHDT and CDR2 YNNKEL come from the germline V gene (reference sequence). CDR3 length equals 11 residues. Trimming took 5 bases from V and 2 from J, leaving 4 bases between them. CDR3 bases: TGTGCCAGCAGCGCCCCCTACGAGCAGTACTTC. Protein sequence: CASSAPYEQYF.

This clonotype ranks as medium-sized. The chain recombines TRBV6-5 with TRBJ1-2, with TRBD1 identical over 7 bases. Germline-derived CDR1 and CDR2 are MNHEY and SVGAGI. V lost 6 bases to trimming and J lost 4 bases; unmatched junction nucleotides: 8. CDR3 length equals 14 residues. CDR3 residues: CASSQAPGGYGYTF. In DNA form, the CDR3 reads TGTGCCAGCAGCCAAGCGCCAGGGGGCTATGGCTACACCTTC.

This clonotype is medium-sized (0.01 to 0.1%) in the sample. The rearrangement uses TRBV7-8 and TRBJ1-1; D remains unclear. Germline V gene lookup returns CDR1 SGHVS and CDR2 FQNEAQ. The ends were cut back, 1 base at V and 1 base at J, with 4 bases in the middle. The CDR3 is 13 amino acids. The CDR3 region has the DNA TGTGCCAGCAGCTTAGGAGAGAACACTGAAGCTTTCTTT. This translates into CASSLGENTEAFF.